Each of the 25 T cell receptor beta chains below was sequenced from the same sample in a study of molecular identifiers for immune sequencing clone quantification. TCRdb analysed the PCR reads with MiXCR anew, one entry per CDR3 protein. The sample shows 75,000 to 95,000 distinct CDR3 sequences, approximately 23% of them seen only once. Material: naive CD8+ T cells from blood, with Jurkat cell RNA spiked in. Subset: FACS-sorted CD8+CD4-CCR7+CD45RA+ naive T cells. These receptors were taken from a human donor in good health. Some libraries in this study had Jurkat cell RNA spiked in.

About this clonotype itself: A much larger clone differs by one base, so this may be a read error. The gene calls are TRBV4-1 and TRBJ1-5, with a weak D call TRBD2 (6 bases). The last part of the DNA fits TRBJ2-3 better; the J call may be wrong. CDR3 length: 16 residues. Germline values: CDR1 MGHRA, CDR2 YSYEKL. CDR3 residues: CASSQEFRLVNQPQYF. The CDR3 DNA is TGCGCCAGCAGCCAAGAATTCCGACTAGTCAATCAGCCCCAGTATTTT.

The V gene is TRBV7-9, the J gene TRBJ2-1; D unclear. Trimming stripped 3 bases from V and 0 bases from J, with 6 bases between. CDR1 and CDR2 from the germline V gene are SEHNR and FQNEAQ (reference sequence). There are 14 residues in the CDR3. In nucleotides, the CDR3 is TGTGCCAGCAGCTTGGTCTACTCCTACAATGAGCAGTTCTTC. It encodes CASSLVYSYNEQFF.

Note on this clonotype: Germline and junction disagree at one end, which may indicate a read error. The chain couples TRBV14 to TRBJ1-3; possible D gene TRBD1, 5 bases. CDR1 SGHDN and CDR2 FVKESK come from the germline V gene. The CDR3 consists of 17 residues. The CDR3, as DNA: TGTGCCAGCAGCCAGTATCCGGGACTGCCTTCCCCAGACACCATATGTTTT. It yields the protein CASSQYPGLPSPDTICF. Filled out from reference TRBV14 and TRBJ1-3, the complete variable domain reads EAGVTQFPSHSVIEKGQTVTLRCDPISGHDNLYWYRRVMGKEIKFLLHFVKESKQDESGMPNNRFLAERTGGTYSTLKVQPAELEDSGVYFCASSQYPGLPSPDTICFGEGSWLTVV.

This clonotype came up many times. CDR3 sequence reads: CASSPVGGIGNQPQHF. The CDR3 region has the DNA TGCGCCAGCAGCCCCGTGGGGGGGATTGGCAATCAGCCCCAGCATTTT. The V and J genes are TRBV4-1 and TRBJ1-5; TRBD1 is a possible D gene (5 bases). The V end was cut by 4 bases, the J end by 2 bases, with 15 bases between. The CDR3 contains 16 residues. In germline, CDR1 is MGHRA, CDR2 YSYEKL.

Remarks on this clonotype: Given a much more abundant clone one base away, this may be a read error. The V gene is TRBV30, the J gene TRBJ2-2; D unclear. From germline, CDR1 is GTSNPN and CDR2 SVGIG (reference sequence). The CDR3 covers 13 residues. Trimming stripped 0 bases from V and 8 bases from J, with 10 bases between. The CDR3 nucleotides are TGTGCCTGGAGTGTCAGCATTGGGGGGGAGCTGTTTTTT. Translation gives CAWSVSIGGELFF.

This clonotype was counted at least ten times. The gene calls are TRBV13 and TRBJ1-3; unclear D gene. The CDR3 length is 15 residues. The V and J ends lost 5 bases and 0 bases respectively, with 11 bases between them. Germline CDR1 reads PRHDT; CDR2 reads FYEKMQ (reference sequence). The CDR3 DNA sequence: TGTGCCAGCAGCCCGTTAGGGTCCTCTGGAAACACCATATATTTT. It is translated as CASSPLGSSGNTIYF.

There are many counts of this clonotype. The rearrangement links TRBV12-5 to TRBJ2-7, with no clear D. CDR3 size: 15 residues. Per the germline V gene, CDR1 is LGHNT and CDR2 is FRNRAP. V was trimmed by 2 bases and J by 1 base, leaving 12 bases between them. The CDR3 DNA reads TGTGCTAGTGGTTTGCCGATAGCCGGGTCCTACGAGCAGTACTTC. This translates into CASGLPIAGSYEQYF. Using reference TRBV12-5 and TRBJ2-7 for the parts outside the CDR3, the full variable domain is DARVTQTPRHKVTEMGQEVTMRCQPILGHNTVFWYRQTMMQGLELLAYFRNRAPLDDSGMPKDRFSAEMPDATLATLKIQPSEPRDSAVYFCASGLPIAGSYEQYFGPGTRLTVT.

This clonotype was picked up a small number of times. V is TRBV29-1 and J is TRBJ1-1, with 10 nucleotides matching TRBD1. J gave up 10 bases and V 5 bases, and 10 bases lay outside the gene matches. The germline V gene has CDR1 SQVTM and CDR2 ANQGSEA. The CDR3 is 13 residues long. CDR3 nucleotides: TGCAGCGTTCAAACGGACAGGGGGGGGTCAGCTTTCTTT. Translation gives CSVQTDRGGSAFF. The whole variable domain, remainder taken from reference TRBV29-1 and TRBJ1-1, is SAVISQKPSRDICQRGTSLTIQCQVDSQVTMMFWYRQQPGQSLTLIATANQGSEATYESGFVIDKFPISRPNLTFSTLTVSNMSPEDSSIYLCSVQTDRGGSAFFGQGTRLTVV.

This clonotype was counted at least ten times. The V gene is TRBV6-5, the J gene TRBJ1-5; D gene unclear. The CDR3 has 14 amino acids. Germline V lookup: CDR1 MNHEY, CDR2 SVGAGI. Trimming pared 0 bases from V and 5 bases from J, leaving 8 bases between. CDR3 sequence: CASSYSTGYQPQHF. The CDR3 DNA reads TGTGCCAGCAGTTACTCGACGGGCTATCAGCCCCAGCATTTT.

The rearrangement joins TRBV7-2 to TRBJ2-7, with D possibly being TRBD1 or TRBD2 (5 bases each). The CDR3 covers 15 residues. Trimming left V 5 bases short and J 2 bases short, with 16 bases between. The germline V gene has CDR1 SGHTA and CDR2 FQGNSA. The CDR3 spells CASSPRRDGAYEQYF. In DNA form, the CDR3 reads TGTGCCAGCAGCCCCCGCCGGGACGGAGCCTACGAGCAGTACTTC.

This clonotype was seen ten or more times. The V call is TRBV4-3, the J call TRBJ1-1; TRBD1 aligns across 8 bases. Germline values: CDR1 LGHNA, CDR2 YSLEER. V shed 0 bases and J 2 bases; nucleotides not matched to a gene: 14. The CDR3 contains 19 residues. This CDR3 reads CASSQDPTGQANSNTEAFF. The DNA for the CDR3 is TGCGCCAGCAGCCAAGACCCCACGGGACAGGCCAATTCAAACACTGAAGCTTTCTTT.

V gene TRBV5-4 combines with J gene TRBJ2-2; 8 bases align to TRBD1. CDR3 length equals 13 residues. In germline, CDR1 is SGHNT, CDR2 YYREEE (reference sequence). V shed 7 bases, J shed 5 bases, and the junction held 4 bases outside the gene matches. The CDR3 protein is CASGQGWTGELFF. The CDR3, as DNA: TGTGCCAGCGGACAGGGTTGGACCGGGGAGCTGTTTTTT.

In this sample, this clonotype turned up many times. CDR3 residues: CASSPLDSSGTDTQYF. The DNA for the CDR3 is TGTGCCAGCAGTCCATTGGACAGTAGCGGCACAGATACGCAGTATTTT. This sequence joins TRBV2 and TRBJ2-3, with D maybe TRBD1 (6 bases). The V gene's germline CDR1 is SNHLY and CDR2 FYNNEI. This CDR3 comprises 16 residues. V lost 5 bases and J lost 1, with 16 bases in between.

This clonotype occurred many times. This chain links TRBV6-5 with TRBJ2-7, with D tentatively TRBD2 (5 bases). This CDR3 has 15 amino acids. Trimming left V 0 bases short and J 4 bases short, with 13 bases between. CDR1 MNHEY and CDR2 SVGAGI come from the germline V gene. CDR3 in DNA: TGTGCCAGCAGTTACTCCCCCGGGAACGGGTACGAGCAGTACTTC. Amino acid sequence: CASSYSPGNGYEQYF.

This clonotype was counted ten times or more. The CDR3 loop is CASSYTTVNYGYTF. As DNA, the CDR3 is TGTGCCAGCAGTTACACGACAGTTAACTATGGCTACACCTTC. The genes are TRBV6-6 and TRBJ1-2, with D perhaps matching TRBD1 (5 bases). CDR1 is MNHNY, CDR2 SVGAGI, per germline (reference sequence). CDR3 size: 14 residues. The V and J ends lost 2 bases and 1 base respectively, with 8 bases between them.

CDR3 sequence (DNA): TGTGCCAGCAGCTTAACGACAGGCGCCGGGACTGAAGCTTTCTTT. As protein: CASSLTTGAGTEAFF. V usage is TRBV7-9 and J usage is TRBJ1-1; D perhaps matches TRBD1 (6 bases). V was pared by 2 bases and J by 5 bases, with 15 bases between. Germline V CDR1 and CDR2: SEHNR, FQNEAQ (reference sequence). The CDR3 extends over 15 amino acids.

The CDR3 sequence: CASSISGSSYNEQFF. The CDR3 DNA reads as TGTGCCAGTAGTATTTCCGGGAGCTCCTACAATGAGCAGTTCTTC. The chain links TRBV19 to TRBJ2-1, with D tentatively TRBD2 (6 bases). V dropped 3 bases and J dropped 0 bases, with 9 bases sitting between them. CDR3 size: 15 residues. In germline, CDR1 is LNHDA, CDR2 SQIVND (reference sequence). Variable domain in full (rest from reference TRBV19 and TRBJ2-1): DGGITQSPKYLFRKEGQNVTLSCEQNLNHDAMYWYRQDPGQGLRLIYYSQIVNDFQKGDIAEGYSVSREKKESFPLTVTSAQKNPTAFYLCASSISGSSYNEQFFGPGTRLTVL.

J is TRBJ2-2 and V is TRBV6-2 or TRBV6-3; 8 bases fit TRBD2. This CDR3 is 16 amino acids long. J gave up 5 bases and V 7 bases, and 12 bases lay outside the gene matches. CDR1 is MNHEY and CDR2 is SVGEGT in the germline V gene. Here the CDR3 reads CASTPTAGAGTGELFF. DNA of the CDR3: TGTGCCAGCACCCCCACAGCGGGAGCGGGGACCGGGGAGCTGTTTTTT.

In its sample, this clonotype was seen many times. This chain uses TRBV12-3 or TRBV12-4 with TRBJ2-5; 10 nucleotides match TRBD1. V dropped 1 base and J dropped 7; count of bases not matched to a gene: 9. The CDR3 contains 16 residues. The CDR3 spells CASSLGTGGLGGTQYF. The CDR3 nucleotides are TGTGCCAGCAGTTTAGGGACAGGGGGTCTAGGTGGGACCCAGTACTTC.

A note on this clonotype: Since a much larger clone is just one base distant, this may be a read error. V usage is TRBV6-5 and J usage is TRBJ2-3; 7 bases align to TRBD2. The germline CDR1 and CDR2 sequences are MNHEY and SVGAGI. The CDR3 consists of 15 residues. The trim removed 4 bases at V and 6 bases at J, leaving 10 bases unmatched. This chain's CDR3 is CASSWLTNGRDTQYF. Written as DNA, the CDR3 is TGTGCCAGCAGTTGGTTGACTAACGGGAGGGATACGCAGTATTTT.

J is TRBJ2-7 and V is TRBV20-1; the match to TRBD2 covers 7 bases. CDR1 and CDR2 from the germline V gene are DFQATT and SNEGSKA (reference sequence). V shed 0 bases, J shed 1 base, and the junction held 12 bases outside the gene matches. The CDR3 has 17 amino acids. The CDR3 nucleotides are TGCAGTGCTAGAGACCTACCTGTTGCTAGCGGTTCCTACGAGCAGTACTTC. Amino acid sequence: CSARDLPVASGSYEQYF.

In regard to this clonotype: This may be a read error: a much more frequent sequence differs by one nucleotide. The chain employs TRBV5-1 and TRBJ2-3; D is ambiguous. The V end was cut by 0 bases, the J end by 1 base, with 12 bases between. The CDR3 contains 16 residues. Per the germline V gene, CDR1 is SGHRS and CDR2 is YFSETQ. The CDR3 loop reads CASSLGIVRGTDTQYF. The CDR3 coding sequence is TGCGCCAGCAGCTTGGGCATCGTACGGGGCACAGATACGCAGTATTTT.

In the case of this clonotype: A much more abundant neighbour one base away suggests this may be a read error. The rearrangement uses TRBV4-3 and TRBJ2-3, with 8 bases matching TRBD2. CDR1 and CDR2 from the germline V gene are LGHNA and YSLEER. The CDR3 loop spans 17 amino acids. The CDR3 bases are TGCGCCAGCAGCCAAGATCCCGGCGGGAGGCCCACAGCTACGCAGTATTTT. As protein: CASSQDPGGRPTATQYF.

This clonotype has at least ten counts. V gene TRBV19 combines with J gene TRBJ1-5, with D possibly matching TRBD1 (5 bases). With 3 bases removed from V and 6 bases from J, the gap between germline ends came to 12 bases. Germline values: CDR1 LNHDA, CDR2 SQIVND (reference sequence). The CDR3 runs 14 residues. The CDR3: CASSIQGMSQPQHF. For the CDR3, the DNA is TGTGCCAGTAGTATCCAGGGAATGAGTCAGCCCCAGCATTTT. The variable domain in full, completed from reference TRBV19 and TRBJ1-5, reads DGGITQSPKYLFRKEGQNVTLSCEQNLNHDAMYWYRQDPGQGLRLIYYSQIVNDFQKGDIAEGYSVSREKKESFPLTVTSAQKNPTAFYLCASSIQGMSQPQHFGDGTRLSIL.

In its sample, this clonotype was seen many times. CDR3 sequence reads: CASSGQGYTF. CDR3 DNA sequence: TGTGCCAGCAGTGGTCAAGGCTACACCTTC. The chain combines TRBV2 with TRBJ1-2; D unresolved. Trimming stripped 4 bases from V and 8 bases from J, with 5 bases between. This CDR3 is built from 10 residues. The V gene's germline CDR1 is SNHLY and CDR2 FYNNEI.